The 10 T cell receptor beta chains given below trace back to one sample, sequenced in a study of T-cell reconstitution after alpha-beta-depleted transplantation in children. During its preparation, the TCRbeta library received unique molecular identifiers. One entry per CDR3 protein results from TCRdb running MiXCR on the PCR reads. The profile shows around 110,000 distinct CDR3 sequences, approximately 10% of them singletons. Here the sequenced sample was PBMCs, taken before TCRalphabeta/CD19-depleted stem cell transplant. Receptor source: a boy under 10 years old with acute lymphoblastic leukemia, due to receive a stem cell transplant.

This clonotype occurred a few times. CDR3 in DNA: TGTGCCAGCGGACAGGGGAGGCTCTCACCCCTCCACTTT. This sequence encodes CASGQGRLSPLHF. The V and J genes are TRBV12-3 or TRBV12-4 and TRBJ1-6, with TRBD1 identical over 9 bases. The ends lost 8 bases at V and 10 bases at J; junction bases unmatched: 6. The CDR3 is 13 amino acids.

This clonotype was recorded many times. The J gene is TRBJ2-3, the V gene TRBV7-3; D gene unclear. V lost 2 bases, J lost 2 bases, and 5 bases lay in between. The CDR3 sequence is 13 residues long. Germline V CDR1 and CDR2: SGHTA, FQGTGA. The CDR3 protein is CASSLAHTDTQYF. The CDR3 DNA is TGTGCCAGCAGCTTAGCTCACACAGATACGCAGTATTTT.

This clonotype was recorded at least ten times. This sequence joins TRBV20-1 and TRBJ2-1, with D hard to call. Germline assignment: CDR1 DFQATT and CDR2 SNEGSKA (reference sequence). This CDR3 contains 12 residues. Trimming cost V 5 bases and J 5 bases, with 10 bases left between them. CDR3 nucleotides: TGCAGTGCTCGCCCGGGCCACAATGAGCAGTTCTTC. This encodes CSARPGHNEQFF.

This clonotype was observed a handful of times. The gene calls are TRBV6-5 and TRBJ2-7; TRBD1 or TRBD2 may be the D gene (6 bases each). Looked up from germline, CDR1 is MNHEY and CDR2 is SVGAGI. V was trimmed by 2 bases and J by 4 bases, leaving 18 bases between them. The CDR3 has 16 residues. CDR3 nucleotides: TGTGCCAGCAGTTACAGCGCGAGGGGGGCTCTATACGAGCAGTACTTC. Its translation is CASSYSARGALYEQYF.

The chain links TRBV5-1 to TRBJ2-1; 10 bases map to TRBD2. J was trimmed by 9 bases and V by 4 bases; bases with no gene match: 10. This CDR3 comprises 15 residues. CDR1 SGHRS and CDR2 YFSETQ come from the germline V gene. The CDR3 sequence is CASSLRASGSVEQFF. The DNA for the CDR3 is TGCGCCAGCAGCCTGAGGGCTAGCGGGAGTGTTGAGCAGTTCTTC.

The J gene is TRBJ1-2, the V gene TRBV7-9; the D gene is possibly TRBD1 (5 bases). This CDR3 has 17 residues. Germline CDR1 and CDR2: SEHNR and FQNEAQ (reference sequence). Trimming cost V 4 bases and J 0 bases, with 18 bases left between them. The CDR3 here is CASSWIEGPRANYGYTF. CDR3 sequence (DNA): TGTGCCAGCAGCTGGATCGAGGGGCCGAGGGCTAACTATGGCTACACCTTC.

The chain recombines TRBV4-2 with TRBJ1-6; D possibly corresponds to TRBD1 (5 bases). Trimming left V 0 bases short and J 8 bases short, with 11 bases between. CDR1 is LGHNA and CDR2 is YNFKEQ in the germline V gene. The CDR3 is 15 residues long. The CDR3 sequence: CASSQDPSGDSPLHF. The CDR3 coding sequence is TGTGCCAGCAGCCAAGATCCTTCGGGGGATTCACCCCTCCACTTT.

This clonotype was detected a few times. The V and J genes are TRBV5-1 and TRBJ2-1, with D perhaps assigned TRBD1 or TRBD2 (5 bases each). Germline V lookup: CDR1 SGHRS, CDR2 YFSETQ. Between the trimmed V and J ends, which lost 7 bases and 5 bases, there was a span of 19 bases. The CDR3 sequence is 15 residues long. DNA of the CDR3: TGCGCCAGCCGATTGGGGGTAGCGTATGACAATGAGCAGTTCTTC. Translating gives CASRLGVAYDNEQFF.

This clonotype appeared many times. The CDR3 nucleotides are TGTGCCAGCAGCGTTCTGGGGGTTAGCACAGATACGCAGTATTTT. This translates into CASSVLGVSTDTQYF. The gene calls are TRBV7-2 and TRBJ2-3; D is possibly TRBD1 or TRBD2 (5 bases each). The germline V and J ends were trimmed by 5 bases and 0 bases, with 12 bases remaining between them. Per the germline V gene, CDR1 is SGHTA and CDR2 is FQGNSA. The CDR3 covers 15 residues.

This clonotype occurred a few times. The chain recombines TRBV9 with TRBJ1-2, with D tentatively TRBD1 (5 bases). Germline CDR1 and CDR2: SGDLS and YYNGEE. V was cut by 4 bases and J by 6 bases, with 22 bases left in between. The CDR3 loop spans 16 amino acids. CDR3 coding DNA: TGTGCCAGCAGCCCCCCGCTTGGAAGAGGGGCGCATGGCTACACCTTC. This encodes CASSPPLGRGAHGYTF.